This T cell receptor (beta chain) came from a study of spatial heterogeneity in lung cancer. Study outcomes and limitations: In tumors, expanded intratumoral alpha and beta TCR counts tracked mutation counts.

Germline trimming cut 7 bases from V and 0 bases from J; bases unmatched to any gene: 14. The length of the CDR3 is 18 residues. The germline CDR1 and CDR2 sequences are SGHTA and FQGNSA. This clonotype was detected ten times or more. The antigen remains undetermined. The time point was: sample taken at primary tumor resection. Each CDR3 protein is one row after TCRdb ran MiXCR on the 5' RACE reads. Of around 10,000 distinct CDR3 sequences in the sample, roughly 12% are singletons; the top ten hold about 40%. The starting material was lung tumor tissue, obtained at surgery. This sequence was found in a male donor with early-stage non-small cell lung cancer. This rearrangement joins TRBV7-2 to TRBJ2-7, with 11 nucleotides matching TRBD2. DNA for the CDR3: TGTGCCAGCACCGTAAGGGGTCTAGCGGGGGGCATCTCCTACGAGCAGTACTTC. It translates to CASTVRGLAGGISYEQYF.